The entry below gives a single T cell receptor beta chain sequence along with its context. Antigen: not known. These data belong to a study of cytomegalovirus exposure and HLA in healthy donors. Study in general: T cells numbering about 180 million yielded some 120 million unique TCR beta sequences in an earlier analysis. Out of 398 genotyped donors, roughly 80% belonged to the Caucasian-associated ancestry cluster.

Study-level findings and limits: Reportedly, HLA-A and HLA-B alleles of most subjects were accurately predicted from TCR beta.

Primers for the PCR totalled 60 Vbeta and 13 Jbeta. The protocol was immunoSEQ multiplex PCR, while the TCRdb copy is restricted to in-frame clones and leaves out a portion. Of about 160,000 clones listed, around 77% were seen once; the top ten hold approximately 1.5%. Germline loops: CDR1 MNHNS, CDR2 SASEGT. This CDR3 has 15 residues. The V end was cut by 0 bases, the J end by 2 bases, with 11 bases between. The genes are TRBV6-1 and TRBJ2-7; tentative D call: TRBD1 (5 bases). The sequence derives from a woman aged 25 to 39 in good health and CMV-seronegative. The sample consisted of PBMCs. The CDR3 bases are TGTGCCAGCAGTGAAGCAAACGGCAGGGCCTACGAGCAGTACTTC. Translating it yields CASSEANGRAYEQYF.